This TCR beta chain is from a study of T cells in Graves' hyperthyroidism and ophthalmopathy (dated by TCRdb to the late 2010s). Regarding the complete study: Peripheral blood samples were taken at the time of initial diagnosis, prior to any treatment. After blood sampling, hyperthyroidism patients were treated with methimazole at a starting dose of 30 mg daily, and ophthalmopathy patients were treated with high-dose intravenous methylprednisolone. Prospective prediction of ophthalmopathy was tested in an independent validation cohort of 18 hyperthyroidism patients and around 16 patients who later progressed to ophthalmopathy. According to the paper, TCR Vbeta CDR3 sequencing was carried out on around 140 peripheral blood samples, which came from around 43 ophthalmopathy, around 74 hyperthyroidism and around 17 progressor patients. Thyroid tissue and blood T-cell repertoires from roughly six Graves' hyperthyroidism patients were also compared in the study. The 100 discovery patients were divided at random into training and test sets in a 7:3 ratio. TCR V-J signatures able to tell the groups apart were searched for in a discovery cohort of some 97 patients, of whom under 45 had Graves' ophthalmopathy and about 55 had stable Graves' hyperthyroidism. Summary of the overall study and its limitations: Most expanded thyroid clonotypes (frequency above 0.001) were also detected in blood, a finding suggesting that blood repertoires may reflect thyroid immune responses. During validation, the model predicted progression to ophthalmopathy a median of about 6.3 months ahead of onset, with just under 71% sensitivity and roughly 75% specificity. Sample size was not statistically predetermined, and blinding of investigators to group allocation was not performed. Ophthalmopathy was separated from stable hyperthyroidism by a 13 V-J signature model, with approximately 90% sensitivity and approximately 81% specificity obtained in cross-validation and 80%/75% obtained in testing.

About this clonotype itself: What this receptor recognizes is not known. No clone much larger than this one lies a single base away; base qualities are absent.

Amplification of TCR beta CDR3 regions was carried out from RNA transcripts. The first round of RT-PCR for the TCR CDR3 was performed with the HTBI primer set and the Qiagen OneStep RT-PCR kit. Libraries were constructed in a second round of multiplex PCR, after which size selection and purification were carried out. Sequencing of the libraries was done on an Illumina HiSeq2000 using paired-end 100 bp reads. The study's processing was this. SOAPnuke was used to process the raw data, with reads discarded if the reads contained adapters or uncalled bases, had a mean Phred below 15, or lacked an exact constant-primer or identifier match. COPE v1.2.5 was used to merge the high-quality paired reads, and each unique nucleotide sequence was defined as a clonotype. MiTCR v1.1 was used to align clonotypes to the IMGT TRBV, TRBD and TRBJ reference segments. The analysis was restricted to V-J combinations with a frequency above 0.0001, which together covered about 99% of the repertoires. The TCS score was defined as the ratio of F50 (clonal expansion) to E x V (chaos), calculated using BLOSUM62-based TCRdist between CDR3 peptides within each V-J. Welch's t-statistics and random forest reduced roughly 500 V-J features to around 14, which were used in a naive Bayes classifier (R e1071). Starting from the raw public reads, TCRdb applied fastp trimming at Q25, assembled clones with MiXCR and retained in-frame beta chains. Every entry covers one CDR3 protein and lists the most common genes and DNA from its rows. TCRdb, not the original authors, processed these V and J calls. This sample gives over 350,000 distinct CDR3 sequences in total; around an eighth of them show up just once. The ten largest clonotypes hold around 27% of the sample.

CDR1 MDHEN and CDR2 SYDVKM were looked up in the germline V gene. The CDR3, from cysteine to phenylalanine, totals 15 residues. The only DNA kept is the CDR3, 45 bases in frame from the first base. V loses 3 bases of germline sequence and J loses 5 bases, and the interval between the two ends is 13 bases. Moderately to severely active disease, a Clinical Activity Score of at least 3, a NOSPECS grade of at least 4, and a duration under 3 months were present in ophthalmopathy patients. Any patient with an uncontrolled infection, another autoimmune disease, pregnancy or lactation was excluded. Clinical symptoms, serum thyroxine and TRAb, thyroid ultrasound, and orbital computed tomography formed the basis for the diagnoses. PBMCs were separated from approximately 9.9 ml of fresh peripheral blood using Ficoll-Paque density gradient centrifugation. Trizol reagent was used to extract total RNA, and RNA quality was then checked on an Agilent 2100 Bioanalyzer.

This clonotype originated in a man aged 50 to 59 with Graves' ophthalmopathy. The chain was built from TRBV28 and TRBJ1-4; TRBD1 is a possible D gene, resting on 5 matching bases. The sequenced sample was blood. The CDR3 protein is CASSLGPGLNEKLFF. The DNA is TGTGCCAGCAGTTTGGGGCCAGGACTGAATGAAAAACTGTTTTTT.